This is a list of T cell receptor beta chains from one sample in a study of shared clonotypes between healthy human individuals. Libraries were prepared by immunoSEQ multiplex PCR; TCRdb keeps only in-frame clonotypes and omits some of them. The sample contains nearly 750,000 clones, roughly two thirds of which appear only once. Sample: memory CD4+ T cells sorted from blood. These receptors came from a woman aged 25-40 years in good health. Both conserved end residues are part of each CDR3. A D gene is named only where the DNA matches it firmly.

>TRBJ2-7|TRBD2|TRBV5-1
CASSLRGGYEQYF
>TRBJ2-7|.|TRBV5-1
CASSLESGYEQYF
>TRBJ1-2|TRBD1|TRBV28
CASSSGTGRVNYGYTF
>TRBJ2-3|TRBD2|TRBV6-1
CASSDYWTSNTDTQYF
>TRBJ2-2|TRBD1|TRBV5-1
CASTNTGGSTGELFF
>TRBJ2-1|.|TRBV28
CASISGAVNVDEQFF
>TRBJ2-2|TRBD1|TRBV6-6
CASIDQGARRELFF
>TRBJ1-5|.|TRBV6-5
CASSRSQGYQPQHF
>TRBJ1-1|.|TRBV28
CASSRKDTEAFF
>TRBJ2-7|TRBD2|TRBV7-6
CASSLVAGGGEQYF
>TRBJ1-2|TRBD1|TRBV28
CASSETRIGQGGSYGYTF
>TRBJ2-1|TRBD1|TRBV29-1
CSQGQGVNEQFF
>TRBJ1-1|TRBD1|TRBV5-1
CASSLTSGTVEAFF
>TRBJ2-4|TRBD2|TRBV18
CASSPPTSGAKNIQYF
>TRBJ2-7|TRBD2|TRBV18
CASSPATGLAGNYEQYF
>TRBJ2-5|TRBD2|TRBV5-1
CASSSRTSGTETQYF
>TRBJ1-4|TRBD1|TRBV27
CASSLLGQAHEKLFF
>TRBJ1-1|.|TRBV19
CASSYILGTEAFF
>TRBJ2-5|TRBD1|TRBV29-1
CSVGGQQETQYF
>TRBJ2-3|TRBD2|TRBV6-1
CASSDTSGSADTQYF
>TRBJ2-1|.|TRBV27
CASSPLFVFNEQFF
>TRBJ2-1|TRBD2|TRBV19
CASSSGTSARSSYNEQFF
>TRBJ1-3|.|TRBV28
CASRTLGGAGNTIYF
>TRBJ2-1|TRBD2|TRBV19
CASSIAGDRNEQFF
>TRBJ2-7|TRBD2|TRBV28
CASSRYSGRTNYEQYF
>TRBJ2-7|.|TRBV2
CASSDGLSTYEQYF
>TRBJ1-1|.|TRBV29-1
CSVEETPNTEAFF
>TRBJ1-5|TRBD1|TRBV10-3
CAISVGQGAGQPQHF
>TRBJ2-5|.|TRBV28
CASSFRQSSRMRTQYF
>TRBJ2-2|.|TRBV11-3
CASSSGTYPTGELFF
>TRBJ2-7|TRBD1|TRBV6-1
CASSEYRTGWEQYF
>TRBJ1-1|TRBD1|TRBV6-4
CASSDSTRGGTEAFF
>TRBJ1-5|.|TRBV5-1
CASGFLGRHQPQHF
>TRBJ2-1|TRBD2|TRBV19
CASSRGPSGRFLRDEQFF
>TRBJ2-2|.|TRBV4-1
CASSQEGRESGELFF
>TRBJ2-1|.|TRBV25-1
CASRIAGGDEQFF
>TRBJ2-3|.|TRBV7-2
CASSLPPSTDTQYF